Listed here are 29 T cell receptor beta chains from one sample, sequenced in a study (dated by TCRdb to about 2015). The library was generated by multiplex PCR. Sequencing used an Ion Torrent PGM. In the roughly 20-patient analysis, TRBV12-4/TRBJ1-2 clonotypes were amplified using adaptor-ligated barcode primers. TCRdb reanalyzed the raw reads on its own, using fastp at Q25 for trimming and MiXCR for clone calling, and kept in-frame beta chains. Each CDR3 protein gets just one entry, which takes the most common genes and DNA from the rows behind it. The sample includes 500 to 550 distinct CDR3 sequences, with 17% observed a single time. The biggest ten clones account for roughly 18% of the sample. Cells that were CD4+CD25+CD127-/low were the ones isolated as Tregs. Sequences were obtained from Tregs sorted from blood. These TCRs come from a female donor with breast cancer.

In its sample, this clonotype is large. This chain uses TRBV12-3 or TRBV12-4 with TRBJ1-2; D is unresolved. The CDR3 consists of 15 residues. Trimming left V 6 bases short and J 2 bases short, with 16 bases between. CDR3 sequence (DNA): TGTGCCAGCAGACGAAGTGTAGGGTTCAACTATGGCTACACCTTC. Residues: CASRRSVGFNYGYTF.

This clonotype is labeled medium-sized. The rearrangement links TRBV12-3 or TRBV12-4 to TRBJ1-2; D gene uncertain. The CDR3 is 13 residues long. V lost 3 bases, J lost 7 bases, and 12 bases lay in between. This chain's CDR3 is CASSFAGKSGYTF. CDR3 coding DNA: TGTGCCAGCAGTTTCGCGGGGAAGAGTGGCTACACCTTC.

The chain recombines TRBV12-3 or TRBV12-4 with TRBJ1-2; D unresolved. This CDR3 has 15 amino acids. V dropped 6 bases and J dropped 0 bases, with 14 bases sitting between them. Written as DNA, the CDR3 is TGTGCCAGCAGCCCAGCACCACGAGCTAACTATGGCTACACCTTC. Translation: CASSPAPRANYGYTF.

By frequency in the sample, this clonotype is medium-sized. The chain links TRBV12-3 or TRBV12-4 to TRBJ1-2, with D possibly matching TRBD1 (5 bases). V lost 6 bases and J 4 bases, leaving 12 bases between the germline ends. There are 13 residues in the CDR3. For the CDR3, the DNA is TGTGCCAGCAGCTACCAGGGTTCCTATGGCTACACCTTC. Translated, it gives CASSYQGSYGYTF.

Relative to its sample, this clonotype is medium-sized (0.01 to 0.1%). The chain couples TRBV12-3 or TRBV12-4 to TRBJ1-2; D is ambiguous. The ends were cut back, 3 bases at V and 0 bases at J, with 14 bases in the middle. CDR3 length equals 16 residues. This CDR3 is CASSFTPRPSNYGYTF. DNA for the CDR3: TGTGCCAGCAGTTTTACACCTCGCCCATCTAACTATGGCTACACCTTC.

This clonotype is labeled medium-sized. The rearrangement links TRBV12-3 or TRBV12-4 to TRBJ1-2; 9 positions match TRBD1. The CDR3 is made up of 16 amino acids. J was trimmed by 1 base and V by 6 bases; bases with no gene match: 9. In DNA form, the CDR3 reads TGTGCCAGCAGGCGGCCGGGACAGGGACTTAACTATGGCTACACCTTC. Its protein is CASRRPGQGLNYGYTF.

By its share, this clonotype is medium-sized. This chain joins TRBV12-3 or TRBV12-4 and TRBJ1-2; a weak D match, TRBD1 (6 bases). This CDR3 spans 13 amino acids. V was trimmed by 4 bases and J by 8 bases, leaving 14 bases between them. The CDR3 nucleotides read TGTGCCAGCAGTTCTAAACAGGGTCTCGGCTACACCTTC. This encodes CASSSKQGLGYTF.

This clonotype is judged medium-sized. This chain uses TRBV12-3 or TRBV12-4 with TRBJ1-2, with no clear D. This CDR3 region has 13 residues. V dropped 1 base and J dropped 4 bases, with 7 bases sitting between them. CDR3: CASSLDTVYGYTF. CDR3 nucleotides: TGTGCCAGCAGTTTAGACACAGTCTATGGCTACACCTTC.

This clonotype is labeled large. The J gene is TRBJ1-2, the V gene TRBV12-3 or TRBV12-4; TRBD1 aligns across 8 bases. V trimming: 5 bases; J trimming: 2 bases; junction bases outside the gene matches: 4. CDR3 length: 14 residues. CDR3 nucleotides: TGTGCCAGCAGTAGGACAGGGCGCAACTATGGCTACACCTTC. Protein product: CASSRTGRNYGYTF.

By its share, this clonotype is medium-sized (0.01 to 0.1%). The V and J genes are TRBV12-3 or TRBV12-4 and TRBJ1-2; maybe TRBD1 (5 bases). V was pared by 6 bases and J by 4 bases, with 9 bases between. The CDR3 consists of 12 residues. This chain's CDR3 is CASSRGLYGYTF. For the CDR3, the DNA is TGTGCCAGCAGCCGGGGCCTCTATGGCTACACCTTC.

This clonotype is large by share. The DNA of the CDR3 is TGTGCCAGCAGTTCCCGGACAGAAATTTTGGATTTTAACTATGGCTACACCTTC. Its protein product is CASSSRTEILDFNYGYTF. This chain joins TRBV12-3 or TRBV12-4 and TRBJ1-2; D might be TRBD1 (6 bases). The CDR3 is 18 amino acids. V lost 4 bases and J 1 base, leaving 22 bases between the germline ends.

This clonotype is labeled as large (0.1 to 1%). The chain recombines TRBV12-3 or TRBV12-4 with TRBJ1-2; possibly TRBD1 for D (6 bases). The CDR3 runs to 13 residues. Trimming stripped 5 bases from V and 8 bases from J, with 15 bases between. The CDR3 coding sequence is TGTGCCAGCAGTCTATCTTCAGGGGAAGGCTACACCTTC. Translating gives CASSLSSGEGYTF.

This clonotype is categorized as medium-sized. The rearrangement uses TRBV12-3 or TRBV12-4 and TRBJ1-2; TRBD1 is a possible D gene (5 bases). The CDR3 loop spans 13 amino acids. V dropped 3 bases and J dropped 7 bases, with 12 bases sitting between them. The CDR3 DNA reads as TGTGCCAGCAGTTTCGGCAGGGCCGGTGGCTACACCTTC. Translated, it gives CASSFGRAGGYTF.

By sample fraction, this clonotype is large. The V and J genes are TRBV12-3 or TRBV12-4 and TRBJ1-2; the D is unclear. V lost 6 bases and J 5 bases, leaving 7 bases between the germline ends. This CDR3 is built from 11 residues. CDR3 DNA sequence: TGTGCCAGCAGGACGGATTATGGCTACACCTTC. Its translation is CASRTDYGYTF.

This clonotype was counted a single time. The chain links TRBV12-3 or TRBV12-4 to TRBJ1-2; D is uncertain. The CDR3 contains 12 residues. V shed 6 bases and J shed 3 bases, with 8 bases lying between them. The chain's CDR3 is CASRSGHYGYTF. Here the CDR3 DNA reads TGTGCCAGCAGGTCTGGGCACTATGGCTACACCTTC.

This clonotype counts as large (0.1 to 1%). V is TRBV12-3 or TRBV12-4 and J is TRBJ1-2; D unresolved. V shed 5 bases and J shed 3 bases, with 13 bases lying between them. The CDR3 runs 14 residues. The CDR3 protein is CASSPEGGYYGYTF. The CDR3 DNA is TGTGCCAGCAGTCCAGAGGGCGGGTACTATGGCTACACCTTC.

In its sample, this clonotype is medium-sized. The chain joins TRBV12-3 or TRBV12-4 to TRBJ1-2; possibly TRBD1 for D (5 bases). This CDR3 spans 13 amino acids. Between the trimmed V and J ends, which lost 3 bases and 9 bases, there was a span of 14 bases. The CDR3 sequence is CASSLGPGSSYTF. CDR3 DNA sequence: TGTGCCAGCAGTTTGGGCCCAGGGAGTAGCTACACCTTC.

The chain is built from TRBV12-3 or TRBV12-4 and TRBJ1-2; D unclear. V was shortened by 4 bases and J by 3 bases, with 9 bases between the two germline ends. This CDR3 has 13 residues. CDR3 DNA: TGTGCCAGCAGTTCCCCTTTGGACTATGGCTACACCTTC. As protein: CASSSPLDYGYTF.

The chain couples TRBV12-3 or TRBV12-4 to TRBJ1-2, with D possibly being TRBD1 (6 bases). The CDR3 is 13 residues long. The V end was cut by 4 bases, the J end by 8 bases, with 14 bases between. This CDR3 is CASSSRTDWGYTF. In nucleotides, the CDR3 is TGTGCCAGCAGTTCCCGGACAGACTGGGGCTACACCTTC.

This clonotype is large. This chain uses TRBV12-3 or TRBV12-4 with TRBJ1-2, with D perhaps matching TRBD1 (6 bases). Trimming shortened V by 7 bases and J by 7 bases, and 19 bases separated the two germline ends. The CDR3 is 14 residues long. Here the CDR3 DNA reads TGTGCCAGCAACTCACAGGGAGTAGTATTTGGCTACACCTTC. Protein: CASNSQGVVFGYTF.

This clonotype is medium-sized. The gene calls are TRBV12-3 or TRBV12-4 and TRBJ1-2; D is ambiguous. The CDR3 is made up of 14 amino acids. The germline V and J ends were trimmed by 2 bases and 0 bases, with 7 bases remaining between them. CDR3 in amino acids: CASSLLASNYGYTF. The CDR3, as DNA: TGTGCCAGCAGTTTACTGGCCTCTAACTATGGCTACACCTTC.

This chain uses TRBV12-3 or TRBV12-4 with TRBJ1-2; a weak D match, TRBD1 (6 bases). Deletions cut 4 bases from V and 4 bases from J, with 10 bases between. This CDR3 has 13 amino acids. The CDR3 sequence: CASSYRTAYGYTF. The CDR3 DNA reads TGTGCCAGCAGTTACAGGACAGCCTATGGCTACACCTTC.

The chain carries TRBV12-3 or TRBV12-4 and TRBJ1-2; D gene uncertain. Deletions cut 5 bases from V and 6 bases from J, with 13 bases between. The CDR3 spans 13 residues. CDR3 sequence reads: CASSIEANNGYTF. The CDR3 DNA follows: TGTGCCAGCAGTATCGAGGCAAATAATGGCTACACCTTC.

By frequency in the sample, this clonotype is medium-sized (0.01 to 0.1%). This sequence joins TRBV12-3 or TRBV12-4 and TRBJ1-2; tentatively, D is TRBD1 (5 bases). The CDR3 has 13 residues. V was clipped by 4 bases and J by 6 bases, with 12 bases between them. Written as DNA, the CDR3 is TGTGCCAGCAGTTCCAGGGTTCTCCATGGCTACACCTTC. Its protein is CASSSRVLHGYTF.

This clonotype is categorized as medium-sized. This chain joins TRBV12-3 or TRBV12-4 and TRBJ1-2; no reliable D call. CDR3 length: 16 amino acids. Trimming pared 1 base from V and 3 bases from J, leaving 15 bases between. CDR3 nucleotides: TGTGCCAGCAGTTTAGTAGGCTTAGGCCGCGACTATGGCTACACCTTC. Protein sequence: CASSLVGLGRDYGYTF.

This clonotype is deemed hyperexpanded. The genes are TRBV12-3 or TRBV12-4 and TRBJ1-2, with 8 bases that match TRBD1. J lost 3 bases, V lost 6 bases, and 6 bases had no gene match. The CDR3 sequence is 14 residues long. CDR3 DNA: TGTGCCAGCAGCCCGGACAGGGCTTACTATGGCTACACCTTC. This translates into CASSPDRAYYGYTF.

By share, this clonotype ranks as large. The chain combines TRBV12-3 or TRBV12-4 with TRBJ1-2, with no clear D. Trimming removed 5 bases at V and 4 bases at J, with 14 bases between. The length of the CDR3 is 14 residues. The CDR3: CASSPRTEFYGYTF. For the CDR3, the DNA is TGTGCCAGCAGTCCACGGACGGAATTCTATGGCTACACCTTC.

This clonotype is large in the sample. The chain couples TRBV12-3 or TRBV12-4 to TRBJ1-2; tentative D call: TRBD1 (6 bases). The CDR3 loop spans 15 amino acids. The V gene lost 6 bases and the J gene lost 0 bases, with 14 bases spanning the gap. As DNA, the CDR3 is TGTGCCAGCAGCCTCGCGGGGACATCTAACTATGGCTACACCTTC. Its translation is CASSLAGTSNYGYTF.

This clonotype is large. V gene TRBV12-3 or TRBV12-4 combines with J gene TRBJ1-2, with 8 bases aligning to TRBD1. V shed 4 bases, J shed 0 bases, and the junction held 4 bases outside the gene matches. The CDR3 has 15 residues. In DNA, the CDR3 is TGTGCCAGCAGTTCAGACAGGGGTTCTAACTATGGCTACACCTTC. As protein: CASSSDRGSNYGYTF.